Below are 30 T cell receptor beta chains sequenced from a single sample in a study of blood T cell repertoires in COVID-19. The assay was immunoSEQ multiplex PCR, and TCRdb's table has in-frame clones only and misses some. The sample contains around 180,000 clones, roughly nine tenths of which appear only once. Sequencing used PBMCs or T cells enriched from blood (not recorded which). Receptor source: a woman in her thirties or forties with acute COVID-19.

The V gene is TRBV7-6, the J gene TRBJ2-2; D call uncertain. The CDR3 covers 14 residues. The V end lost 5 bases, the J end lost 7 bases, and 14 bases lay between the germline ends. CDR1 SGHVS and CDR2 FNYEAQ come from the germline V gene. DNA of the CDR3: TGTGCCAGCAGCACCGACTCCCTCCACGGGGAGCTGTTTTTT. Its protein product is CASSTDSLHGELFF.

The chain joins TRBV25-1 to TRBJ1-3; D call uncertain. The CDR3 totals 12 residues. Germline values: CDR1 MGHDK, CDR2 SYGVNS. V lost 4 bases and J lost 2, with 3 bases in between. For the CDR3, the DNA is TGTGCCAGCAGTGCCGCTGGAAACACCATATATTTT. Its translation is CASSAAGNTIYF.

This chain links TRBV21-1 with TRBJ2-7; no check of the table's D call, TRBD2, against the DNA was made. TRBV21-1 is a recognized pseudogene. There are 18 residues in the CDR3. For the CDR3, the DNA is TGTGCCAGCAGCAAAGAGAATGAGAGGGACTGCCTATGGGACGAGCAGTACTTC. Translation: CASSKENERDCLWDEQYF.

V gene TRBV14 combines with J gene TRBJ2-7; TRBD1 matches at 9 bases. CDR3 length: 17 residues. After removal of 0 bases from V and 2 bases from J, the junction contained 8 bases not matched to a gene. Germline V CDR1 and CDR2: SGHDN, FVKESK. CDR3 region: CASSQELGQGPAYEQYF. CDR3 bases: TGTGCCAGCAGCCAAGAACTTGGACAGGGGCCAGCCTACGAGCAGTACTTC. Supplemented by reference TRBV14 and TRBJ2-7, the full variable domain reads EAGVTQFPSHSVIEKGQTVTLRCDPISGHDNLYWYRRVMGKEIKFLLHFVKESKQDESGMPNNRFLAERTGGTYSTLKVQPAELEDSGVYFCASSQELGQGPAYEQYFGPGTRLTVT.

This clone was seen a few times. The chain combines TRBV30 with TRBJ1-6; D unclear. Trimming left V 0 bases short and J 10 bases short, with 7 bases between. Per germline, CDR1 GTSNPN and CDR2 SVGIG (reference sequence). The CDR3 consists of 12 residues. CDR3 nucleotides: TGTGCCTGGAGTGTACTCGAGTCACCCCTCCACTTT. Amino acids: CAWSVLESPLHF.

This chain uses TRBV30 with TRBJ2-5; no clear D. In germline, CDR1 is GTSNPN, CDR2 SVGIG (reference sequence). V lost 4 bases and J 4 bases, leaving 16 bases between the germline ends. The length of the CDR3 is 14 residues. This chain's CDR3 is CAWTLTGLGETQYF. The CDR3 DNA follows: TGTGCCTGGACCCTGACTGGTTTGGGAGAGACCCAGTACTTC.

The chain employs TRBV2 and TRBJ2-7; 7 positions match TRBD2. The junction had 12 bases not matched to a gene; V was cut back by 4 bases and J by 3 bases. The CDR3 is 16 residues long. The V gene's germline CDR1 is SNHLY and CDR2 FYNNEI. In nucleotides, the CDR3 is TGTGCCAGCAGTGTGACCTCCGGGACTACCCTCTACGAGCAGTACTTC. Translation: CASSVTSGTTLYEQYF.

The chain recombines TRBV4-2 with TRBJ2-2; 7 bases are a match to TRBD2. Germline trimming cut 0 bases from V and 6 bases from J; bases unmatched to any gene: 4. The V gene's germline CDR1 is LGHNA and CDR2 YNFKEQ. CDR3 length: 15 residues. This CDR3 reads CASSQENGGAGELFF. DNA of the CDR3: TGTGCCAGCAGCCAAGAGAATGGGGGGGCCGGGGAGCTGTTTTTT.

The chain couples TRBV7-2 to TRBJ2-1, with D tentatively TRBD2 (5 bases). Germline CDR1 reads SGHTA; CDR2 reads FQGNSA. V was pared by 4 bases and J by 5 bases, with 21 bases between. The CDR3 is 17 residues long. CDR3 in DNA: TGTGCCAGCAGCTCTCTTGCCCGGGGTTTCGGAGACAATGAGCAGTTCTTC. Protein sequence: CASSSLARGFGDNEQFF.

This chain connects TRBV7-8 to TRBJ2-7, with 8 nucleotides matching TRBD1. Germline CDR1 reads SGHVS; CDR2 reads FQNEAQ. CDR3 length equals 13 residues. The V and J ends lost 1 base and 4 bases, in that order; junction bases with no gene match: 0. In DNA form, the CDR3 reads TGTGCCAGCAGCTTAGGGACAGGGTACGAGCAGTACTTC. Protein sequence: CASSLGTGYEQYF.

The chain carries TRBV4-1 and TRBJ2-2; 7 nucleotides agree with TRBD1. The germline CDR1 and CDR2 sequences are MGHRA and YSYEKL. The CDR3 loop spans 15 amino acids. Unmatched junction bases numbered 5, after V lost 4 bases and J lost 3 bases. The CDR3 loop reads CASSLDREHTGELFF. The CDR3 DNA reads TGCGCCAGCAGCCTTGACAGGGAGCACACCGGGGAGCTGTTTTTT.

This chain connects TRBV27 to TRBJ1-4; a possible D gene is TRBD1 (6 bases). The CDR3 is 13 amino acids. Trimming removed 6 bases from V and 7 bases from J, with 12 bases in between. Germline-derived CDR1 and CDR2 are MNHEY and SMNVEV (reference sequence). The CDR3 loop reads CASRATGREKLFF. DNA for the CDR3: TGTGCCAGCAGAGCTACAGGGCGTGAAAAACTGTTTTTT.

This chain links TRBV5-4 with TRBJ2-3; D not certain. V gave up 3 bases and J gave up 3 bases, with 14 bases separating them. Germline lookup yields CDR1 SGHNT and CDR2 YYREEE (reference sequence). The CDR3 length is 15 residues. This CDR3 is CASSSFRQATDTQYF. CDR3 coding DNA: TGTGCCAGCAGCTCGTTTCGCCAGGCGACAGATACGCAGTATTTT.

J is TRBJ1-2 and V is TRBV6-5; 8 bases match TRBD1. Unmatched junction bases numbered 4, after V lost 0 bases and J lost 4 bases. The CDR3 has 15 amino acids. Germline V gene data show CDR1 as MNHEY and CDR2 as SVGAGI. The CDR3, as DNA: TGTGCCAGCAGTTACTCACAGACAGGGGCCTATGGCTACACCTTC. It is translated as CASSYSQTGAYGYTF.

J is TRBJ2-7 and V is TRBV7-8, with 8 positions matching TRBD1. Germline CDR1 is SGHVS and CDR2 is FQNEAQ. This CDR3 has 15 amino acids. V shed 3 bases and J 0 bases; nucleotides not matched to a gene: 4. The CDR3 here is CASSFRQGSSYEQYF. For the CDR3, the DNA is TGTGCCAGCAGCTTCCGACAGGGGTCCTCCTACGAGCAGTACTTC.

The chain uses TRBV3-1 (or the pseudogene TRBV3-2) and TRBJ2-1; 9 positions agree with TRBD2. Germline lookup yields CDR1 LGHDT and CDR2 YNNKEL (reference sequence). The V gene end was trimmed by 5 bases and the J gene end by 10 bases; junction bases not matched to a gene: 24. This CDR3 has 19 residues. The CDR3 sequence: CASSGKTSSTSGGIWEQFF. The CDR3 DNA sequence: TGTGCCAGCAGCGGAAAAACAAGCTCGACTAGCGGAGGGATTTGGGAGCAGTTCTTC.

J is TRBJ2-7 and V is TRBV28; 8 nucleotides align to TRBD2. The CDR3 contains 18 residues. Unmatched junction bases numbered 15, after V lost 3 bases and J lost 2 bases. Germline CDR1 is MDHEN and CDR2 is SYDVKM. The CDR3 is CASSLWNGRGERAYEQYF. CDR3 in DNA: TGTGCCAGCAGTTTGTGGAACGGGAGGGGGGAGAGGGCCTACGAGCAGTACTTC.

This clone was counted once. V gene TRBV5-6 combines with J gene TRBJ2-5, with 7 nucleotides matching TRBD1. This CDR3 has 15 residues. Unmatched junction bases numbered 10, after V lost 3 bases and J lost 5 bases. Germline assignment: CDR1 SGHDT and CDR2 YYEEEE. CDR3 protein: CASSWTGQSGETQYF. The CDR3 DNA reads as TGTGCCAGCAGCTGGACGGGACAGTCGGGGGAGACCCAGTACTTC.

The chain joins TRBV4-2 to TRBJ1-3; weak D call: TRBD1 (5 bases). V was clipped by 1 base and J by 0 bases, with 19 bases between them. CDR3 length: 19 amino acids. Germline V gene data show CDR1 as LGHNA and CDR2 as YNFKEQ. The CDR3 loop reads CASSQGGDGSFFSGNTIYF. DNA of the CDR3: TGTGCCAGCAGCCAAGGCGGGGACGGCTCTTTTTTCTCTGGAAACACCATATATTTT.

The V and J genes are TRBV20-1 and TRBJ1-1; TRBD1 agrees at 10 bases. Germline V gives CDR1 DFQATT, CDR2 SNEGSKA (reference sequence). V lost 3 bases to trimming and J lost 5 bases; unmatched junction nucleotides: 6. This CDR3 comprises 14 residues. The CDR3 coding sequence is TGCAGTGCTAGTCCCCCGGGACAGGGGACTGAAGCTTTCTTT. It specifies CSASPPGQGTEAFF.

A few counts support this clone. The chain has TRBV19 and TRBJ2-7, with a possible D match to TRBD2 (6 bases). CDR3 size: 15 residues. Trimming left V 11 bases short and J 3 bases short, with 23 bases between. Germline CDR1 and CDR2: LNHDA and SQIVND (reference sequence). The CDR3 DNA reads TGTGCCCGATCCCCGACGGCGGGATCCCTCTACGAGCAGTACTTC. This sequence encodes CARSPTAGSLYEQYF.

The V gene is TRBV6-1, the J gene TRBJ2-1, with 11 bases aligning to TRBD2. This CDR3 contains 14 residues. Germline CDR1 reads MNHNS; CDR2 reads SASEGT. V shed 2 bases and J 6 bases; nucleotides not matched to a gene: 0. CDR3 in DNA: TGTGCCAGCAGTGAAACTAGCGGGAGCAATGAGCAGTTCTTC. It is translated as CASSETSGSNEQFF.

This clone was recorded once. The chain combines TRBV5-6 with TRBJ2-5, with 11 nucleotides matching TRBD1. V shed 0 bases, J shed 3 bases, and the junction held 13 bases outside the gene matches. The CDR3 spans 19 residues. The germline V gene encodes CDR1 SGHDT and CDR2 YYEEEE. The CDR3 protein is CASSLAEVWTGGAEETQYF. CDR3 in DNA: TGTGCCAGCAGCTTGGCTGAAGTTTGGACAGGGGGCGCGGAAGAGACCCAGTACTTC.

V is TRBV12-3 or TRBV12-4 and J is TRBJ1-5; D is uncertain. CDR3 size: 13 residues. Trimming stripped 2 bases from V and 6 bases from J, with 8 bases between. DNA for the CDR3: TGTGCCAGCAGTTTAAGACGGGGTCAGCCCCAGCATTTT. Translated, it gives CASSLRRGQPQHF.

The chain is built from TRBV27 and TRBJ1-1, with 7 positions matching TRBD1. The V gene's germline CDR1 is MNHEY and CDR2 SMNVEV (reference sequence). This CDR3 is built from 16 residues. The J segment lost 2 bases and the V segment lost 0 bases, leaving 6 bases of the junction unmatched. The CDR3 nucleotides read TGTGCCAGCAGTTTATCGGGACAGTCGGTCAACACTGAAGCTTTCTTT. This codes for CASSLSGQSVNTEAFF.

This sequence joins TRBV7-9 and TRBJ1-4; maybe TRBD1 (5 bases). CDR1 and CDR2 (germline): SEHNR, FQNEAQ (reference sequence). V was pared by 1 base and J by 3 bases, with 9 bases between. This CDR3 spans 15 amino acids. The CDR3 spells CASSLGRTPNEKLFF. The CDR3 DNA reads TGTGCCAGCAGCTTAGGCCGGACACCTAATGAAAAACTGTTTTTT.

V usage is TRBV19 and J usage is TRBJ2-3, with 14 bases identical to TRBD2. V lost 3 bases and J lost 3; bases outside the gene matches: 5. Germline CDR1 reads LNHDA; CDR2 reads SQIVND (reference sequence). The CDR3 is 17 amino acids. DNA of the CDR3: TGTGCCAGTAGTATGACTAGCGGGAGGGCCTGGACAGATACGCAGTATTTT. Its translation: CASSMTSGRAWTDTQYF.

The chain joins TRBV18 to TRBJ1-2, with 8 positions matching TRBD1. Germline-derived CDR1 and CDR2 are KGHSH and LQKENI. This CDR3 spans 14 amino acids. Losses at the gene ends were 0 bases for V and 7 bases for J; bases not matched to a gene: 4. For the CDR3, the DNA is TGTGCCAGCTCACCACCCGGACAGGGTGTTGGCTACACCTTC. Its protein product is CASSPPGQGVGYTF.

The chain couples TRBV19 to TRBJ2-7; 9 bases are shared with TRBD2. Germline-derived CDR1 and CDR2 are LNHDA and SQIVND (reference sequence). Trimming removed 3 bases from V and 6 bases from J; junction bases left unmatched: 9. The CDR3 loop spans 15 amino acids. CDR3 amino acids: CASSIGGGRGLEQYF. The CDR3 bases are TGTGCCAGTAGTATCGGTGGCGGGAGGGGCCTCGAGCAGTACTTC.

The J gene is TRBJ2-5, the V gene TRBV30, with TRBD1 matching over 9 bases. The CDR3 totals 12 residues. Unmatched junction bases numbered 4, after V lost 5 bases and J lost 6 bases. CDR1 and CDR2 from the germline V gene are GTSNPN and SVGIG (reference sequence). The CDR3 DNA reads as TGTGCCTGGGGGGGACAGGGCAAGACCCAGTACTTC. Protein: CAWGGQGKTQYF.